This TCR beta chain was sequenced during a study of T cells in Graves' hyperthyroidism and ophthalmopathy. Amplification of TCR beta CDR3 regions used RNA as the template. The HTBI set primed first-round TCR CDR3 RT-PCR. TCRdb used MiXCR to reprocess the multiplex PCR reads, holding one entry per CDR3 protein. The sample has about 420,000 distinct CDR3 sequences, about a sixth seen once; the top ten hold 13% to 15%. CDR3 length: 15 residues. Germline V gene lookup returns CDR1 SGHTA and CDR2 FQGNSA. With 6 bases removed from V and 5 bases from J, the gap between germline ends came to 19 bases. Material: blood. The V call is TRBV7-2, the J call TRBJ2-5; the D gene is possibly TRBD2 (5 bases). The source of this sequence is a woman aged 18-29 years with Graves' hyperthyroidism. CDR3 coding DNA: TGTGCCAGCAGTGGGTCGGGGTCCCGGCGGGAGACCCAGTACTTC. This translates into CASSGSGSRRETQYF.